This T cell receptor (beta chain) was profiled in a study of human T cells and chemical hapten exposure. Overall study context: Doses of diphenylcyclopropenone went to the patients' scalps weekly throughout the roughly 23-week study.

The CDR3 extends over 14 amino acids. The ends were cut back, 6 bases at V and 2 bases at J, with 14 bases in the middle. CDR1 is DFQATT and CDR2 is SNEGSKA in the germline V gene (reference sequence). There are a few counts of this clonotype. As for time point: patch test 2, 6 weeks after DPC sensitization. Treatment in this sample: therapeutic diphenylcyclopropenone sensitization with weekly scalp DPC. Within the library, unique molecular identifiers were attached to each individual cDNA molecule. TCRdb reanalysed the RACE reads using MiXCR and keeps one entry per CDR3 protein. Seen here are 360,000 or so distinct CDR3 sequences, roughly 6.3% observed once, and the top ten hold roughly 5.4%.

The chain carries TRBV20-1 and TRBJ1-3; TRBD1 is a possible D gene (6 bases). Sequences were derived from whole blood, sampled in connection with sensitization to the hapten diphenylcyclopropenone (DPC). This clonotype was sampled from a young woman with alopecia areata. Some clones in this sample may be carry-over from other donors' samples. CDR3 DNA sequence: TGCAGTGCGTATAGGGGGTCGGCTGGAAACACCATATATTTT. Its protein is CSAYRGSAGNTIYF.